What follows are 3 T cell receptor beta chains derived from one specimen sequenced in a study of blood T cell repertoires in COVID-19. Libraries were prepared by immunoSEQ multiplex PCR; TCRdb keeps only in-frame clonotypes and omits some of them. The table has some 260,000 clones, about four fifths seen once. Sequenced material: peripheral blood. These receptors were collected from a woman between 18 and 29 years old with acute or convalescent COVID-19.

In DNA form, the CDR3 reads TGTGCCAGCTCCCAGTCGAGGGAAGATACGCAGTATTTT. This sequence encodes CASSQSREDTQYF. The chain links TRBV18 to TRBJ2-3, with D possibly being TRBD2 (5 bases). The V gene lost 6 bases and the J gene lost 5 bases, with 12 bases spanning the gap. The CDR3 contains 13 residues. Germline lookup yields CDR1 KGHSH and CDR2 LQKENI.

The chain joins TRBV14 to TRBJ2-7; TRBD2 matches 14 bases. Trimming cost V 2 bases and J 4 bases; bases outside gene matches: 7. This CDR3 region has 17 residues. Germline CDR1 reads SGHDN; CDR2 reads FVKESK. In nucleotides, the CDR3 is TGTGCCAGCAGCCAACTGTGGACTAGCGGGAGGACGTACGAGCAGTACTTC. Encoded protein: CASSQLWTSGRTYEQYF.

The chain combines TRBV30 with TRBJ2-7, with 11 nucleotides matching TRBD1. The V gene's germline CDR1 is GTSNPN and CDR2 SVGIG (reference sequence). This CDR3 has 13 amino acids. The CDR3 spells CAFWGQGGYEQYF. The CDR3 bases are TGTGCTTTTTGGGGACAGGGGGGGTACGAGCAGTACTTC. The full variable domain, in which reference TRBV30 and TRBJ2-7 provide the parts outside the CDR3, is SQTIHQWPATLVQPVGSPLSLECTVEGTSNPNLYWYRQAAGRGLQLLFYSVGIGQISSEVPQNLSASRPQDRQFILSSKKLLLSDSGFYLCAFWGQGGYEQYFGPGTRLTVT.